Included here is one TCR beta chain sequence, with context. Its antigen remains unknown. The record originates from a study of vaccination effects on CD4 cells after COVID-19. Germline V gives CDR1 DFQATT, CDR2 SNEGSKA (reference sequence). Between the trimmed V and J ends, which lost 0 bases and 4 bases, there was a span of 2 bases. The CDR3 covers 11 residues. Libraries were prepared by immunoSEQ multiplex PCR; TCRdb keeps only in-frame clonotypes and omits some of them. The sample shows approximately 45,000 clones, 75% to 80% of them seen only once. Scientists isolated CD4+ T cells after an approximately 10-day culture period ended.

The chain joins TRBV20-1 to TRBJ2-3; D is unclear. The sequences come from CD4+ T cells from PBMCs cultured without peptide, collected before COVID-19 vaccination. This receptor was identified in a human donor who had a prior SARS-CoV-2 infection. In DNA, the CDR3 is TGCAGTGCTAGAGATTCAGATACGCAGTATTTT. Its protein is CSARDSDTQYF.